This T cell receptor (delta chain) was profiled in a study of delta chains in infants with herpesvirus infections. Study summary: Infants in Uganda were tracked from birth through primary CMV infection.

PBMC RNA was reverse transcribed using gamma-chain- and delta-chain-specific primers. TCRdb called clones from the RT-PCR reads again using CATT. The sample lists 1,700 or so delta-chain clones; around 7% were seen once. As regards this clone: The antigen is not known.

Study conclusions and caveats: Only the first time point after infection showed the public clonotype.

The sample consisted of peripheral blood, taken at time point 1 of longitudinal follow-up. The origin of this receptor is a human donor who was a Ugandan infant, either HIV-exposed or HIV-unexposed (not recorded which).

The CDR3 loop reads CALGESRGLNTDKLIF. The CDR3 nucleotides are TGTGCTCTTGGGGAATCCCGGGGGCTAAACACCGATAAACTCATCTTT. The J gene is TRDJ1, the V gene TRDV1; possibly TRDD3 for D (5 bases). Germline V CDR1 and CDR2: TSWWSYY, QGS. CDR3 length: 16 amino acids. The ends were cut back, 2 bases at V and 0 bases at J, with 13 bases in the middle.